This T cell receptor beta chain was sequenced during a study of blood T cell repertoires in COVID-19. Study overall: Samples of COVID-19 (acute and convalescent) were obtained from the United States, Italy and Spain. Nucleic acid was either cDNA or gDNA, and it came from T cells, B-cell-depleted T cells, or PBMCs.

In the source study's methods: From reference gene primer amplification, estimates of nucleated cell counts were derived. Method: immunoSEQ multiplex PCR; TCRdb's copy keeps in-frame clones and lacks some. D and trimming come from the DNA, and the V and J calls and clone size come from that table. The sample consists of some 130,000 clones, roughly 80% of them appearing once. V was trimmed by 2 bases and J by 0 bases, leaving 10 bases between them. Germline CDR1 is ENHRY and CDR2 is SYGVKD. The CDR3 runs 15 residues. The clonotype comes from a woman aged 25 to 45 who had recovered from COVID-19. The V and J genes are TRBV10-3 and TRBJ1-1; TRBD1 is a possible D gene (5 bases). The source material was peripheral blood. This CDR3 reads CAISERGTVNTEAFF. For the CDR3, the DNA is TGTGCCATCAGTGAGCGGGGGACTGTGAACACTGAAGCTTTCTTT.